A single TCR beta chain is shown here with its context. Its recognized antigen is unknown. The record has no base qualities; no much larger clone is one base away. CDR3 length: 11 amino acids, cysteine to phenylalanine. The entry retains the CDR3 DNA only, 33 bases that are in frame from base 1. The germline V gene (reference sequence) specifies DFQATT as CDR1 and SNEGSKA as CDR2. Trimming removed 5 bases from V and 6 bases from J, leaving 11 bases between the germline ends. Systemically healthy Caucasian individuals from Russia, 39 in total and aged about 6 to 100 years, were included as donors. Approximately 11 milliliters of peripheral blood were drawn from each donor into EDTA-treated Vacutainer tubes. PBMCs were isolated by Ficoll-Paque density-gradient centrifugation, with at least 6 million obtained per sample. Trizol reagent was used to extract total RNA from PBMCs, with at least 6 micrograms per sample. For every donor, an aliquot of PBMCs went through flow cytometry to measure the percentages of naive CD45RAhigh/CD27high T cells.

The library was made by 5' RACE. Sequencer: Illumina HiSeq 2500. A second 7 to 11 cycle PCR used a sample-barcoded 5' primer and a J-beta primer mix. A unique molecular identifier was introduced onto each TCR beta cDNA molecule by a template-switch 5' adaptor carrying 12 random nucleotides. Each sample yielded at least 2.5 million CDR3-containing paired-end reads. All of the RNA was converted into first-strand cDNA using the Mint cDNA synthesis kit, with a TRBC-specific oligonucleotide serving as the primer. Following uracil-DNA glycosylase treatment, a first 18-cycle PCR with universal primers M1SS and BC2_uni_R was performed on all cDNA. The study's own analysis went as follows. For normalization, 1 million high-quality reads were randomly selected from each sample, with every read carrying a distinct molecular identifier. Reads sharing molecular identifiers were discarded rather than binned into consensus sequences. MiTCR, run with a Q25 quality threshold and the strictest error-elimination algorithm, handled CDR3 identification, clonotype clustering and error correction. Lower-bound total TCR beta diversity was estimated with a nonparametric unseen species model using Euler transformation. TCRdb trimmed the raw reads at Q25, called clones with MiXCR and kept productive beta chains. Rows with a matching CDR3 protein are joined into one entry that keeps the most common DNA and genes. TCRdb, rather than the study authors, made the V and J calls. In this sample the table shows approximately 940,000 distinct CDR3 sequences, about 48% of which occur a single time. The top ten hold 13% of the sample.

The data are from a study of blood T cells in healthy people across ages (dated by TCRdb to about 2015). Some background on the complete study: In model experiments, template switching captured about one uniquely barcoded TCR beta cDNA molecule for every two T cells. Age-related changes in TCR beta repertoire diversity were measured in the study by deep sequencing normalized with unique cDNA molecular identifiers. The donors were split into four age groups: young (average roughly 15 years), middle-aged (roughly 39), aged (about 56) and long-lived (about 74). To avoid experimental bias, donors of different ages were spread randomly across the sequencing lanes. Two additional independent replicas of 1 million unique cDNA reads from the same blood draw were analyzed for two donors (one aged 18 to 30 and one aged 80 or older).

What the authors observed across the whole study: The CMV infection status of donors was not known, potentially confounding age-related changes in expanded clonotypes. Since profiling was done on bulk unsorted PBMCs, naive and antigen-experienced compartments could not be conclusively compared. Estimates of total diversity from one million sequenced T cells were regarded as lower bounds and underestimates. The percentage of naive T cells measured by flow cytometry correlated strongly with observed TCR beta diversity. Observed TCR beta diversity per million T cells fell roughly linearly with age, and a significant reduction was already apparent by age around 40. The long-lived group showed more naive CD4+ T cells, fewer expanded clones and increased TCR diversity than the aged group, suggesting age selection.

The receptor was derived from a man aged 30-40 years in good health. The sample consisted of blood. The chain couples TRBV20-1 to TRBJ2-7; no D gene can be assigned with confidence. The sequence in DNA is TGCAGTGCTCCAACTTCTGGCGAGCAGTACTTC. Its protein product is CSAPTSGEQYF.